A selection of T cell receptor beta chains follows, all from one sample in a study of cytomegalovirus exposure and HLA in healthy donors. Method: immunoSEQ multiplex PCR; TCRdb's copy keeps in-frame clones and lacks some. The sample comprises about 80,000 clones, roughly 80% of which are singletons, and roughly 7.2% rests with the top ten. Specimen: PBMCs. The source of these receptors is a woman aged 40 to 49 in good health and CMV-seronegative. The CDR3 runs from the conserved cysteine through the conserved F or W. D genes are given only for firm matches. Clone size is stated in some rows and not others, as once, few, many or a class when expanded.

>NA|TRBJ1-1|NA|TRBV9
TGTGCCAGCAGCGTAGTTTCCCAGACTGGTTATCACACTGAAGCTTTCTTT
CASSVVSQTGYHTEAFF
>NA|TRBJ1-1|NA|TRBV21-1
TGTGCCAGCACCGAATTAGGTGGGCCAGAGGGGAACACTGAAGCTTTCTTT
CASTELGGPEGNTEAFF
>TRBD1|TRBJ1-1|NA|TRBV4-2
TGTGCCAGCAGCACCGGACAGGCTCTGAACACTGAAGCTTTCTTT
CASSTGQALNTEAFF
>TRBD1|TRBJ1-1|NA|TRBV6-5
TGTGCCAGCAGTCCTCGGGACAGCTACACTGAAGCTTTCTTT
CASSPRDSYTEAFF
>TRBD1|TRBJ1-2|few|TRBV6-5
TGTGCCAGCAGAGTAACAGGGGGCGCTTTCTATGGCTACACCTTC
CASRVTGGAFYGYTF
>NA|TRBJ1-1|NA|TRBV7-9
TGTTCCAGCAGCTTAAGCGTCACTGAAGCTTTCTTT
CSSSLSVTEAFF
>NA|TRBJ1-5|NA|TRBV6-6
TGTGCCAGCAGTGAGGGAGGCCAGCCCCAGCATTTT
CASSEGGQPQHF
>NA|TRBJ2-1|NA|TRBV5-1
TGCGCCAGCAGCCGGGACTCACTTGGGAAGAATGAGCAGTTCTTC
CASSRDSLGKNEQFF
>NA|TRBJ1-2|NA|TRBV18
TGTGCCAGCTCACCACAGGGTACAGGGATAAACTATGGCTACACCTTC
CASSPQGTGINYGYTF
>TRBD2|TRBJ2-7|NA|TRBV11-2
TGTGCCAGCAGCTTAATAGCGGGAGGCATCGAGCAGTACTTC
CASSLIAGGIEQYF
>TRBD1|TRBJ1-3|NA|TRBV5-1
TGCGCCAGCAGCGCGGACAGGGGATCTACTGGAAACACCATATATTTT
CASSADRGSTGNTIYF
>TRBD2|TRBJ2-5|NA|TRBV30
TGTGCCTGGAGTGGCCCAACTAGCGGCCAAGAGACCCAGTACTTC
CAWSGPTSGQETQYF
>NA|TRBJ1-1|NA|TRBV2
TGTGCCAGCAGTTTAGACAGAGGCAACACTGAAGCTTTCTTT
CASSLDRGNTEAFF
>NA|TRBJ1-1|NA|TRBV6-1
TGTGCCAGCGCCACACCGAACACTGAAGCTTTCTTT
CASATPNTEAFF
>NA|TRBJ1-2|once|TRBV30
TGTGCCTGGAGTGGAGGGGGGGGCTATGGCTACACCTTC
CAWSGGGGYGYTF
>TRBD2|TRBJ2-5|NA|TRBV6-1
TGTGCCAGCAGTGATGTCTCGGGAGGGCGGCGAGAGACCCAGTACTTC
CASSDVSGGRRETQYF
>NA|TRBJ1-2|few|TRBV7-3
TGTGCCAGCAGCTTAACTGGGGGAGGAGGGGAGCGACCTTATGGCTACACCTTC
CASSLTGGGGERPYGYTF
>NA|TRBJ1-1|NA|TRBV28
TGTGCCAGCAGTTTCGACAGGAACACTGAAGCTTTCTTT
CASSFDRNTEAFF
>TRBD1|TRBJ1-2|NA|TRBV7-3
TGTGCCAGCAGCTCAACAGGGGGCCCGCTACGAGATGGCTACACCTTC
CASSSTGGPLRDGYTF
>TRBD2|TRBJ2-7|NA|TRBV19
TGTGCCAGTATGGGGACTAGCGGGCAGTACTTC
CASMGTSGQYF
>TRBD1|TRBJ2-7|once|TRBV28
TGTGCCAGCAGTCGACAGGGGATCTCCTACGAGCAGTACTTC
CASSRQGISYEQYF
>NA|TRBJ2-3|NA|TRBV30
TGTGCCTGGAGATCAGGGGAAGGGACAGATACGCAGTATTTT
CAWRSGEGTDTQYF
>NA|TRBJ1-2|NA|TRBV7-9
TGTTCCAGCAGCTTAGGTGGGGCTGGCTACACCTTC
CSSSLGGAGYTF
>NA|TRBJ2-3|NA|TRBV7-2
TGTGCCAGCAGCGAGGTATGGGGCACAGATACGCAGTATTTT
CASSEVWGTDTQYF
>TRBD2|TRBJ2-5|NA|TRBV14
TGTGCCAGCAGCCGCCGGACTAGCGGGAGACGGGAGACCCAGTACTTC
CASSRRTSGRRETQYF
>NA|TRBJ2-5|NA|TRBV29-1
TGCAGCGTTGATCTCACAGGCGCCCAAGAGACCCAGTACTTC
CSVDLTGAQETQYF
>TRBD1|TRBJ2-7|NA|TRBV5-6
TGTGCCAGCAGCTTGCAGGGGGCGCAGTACGAGCAGTACTTC
CASSLQGAQYEQYF
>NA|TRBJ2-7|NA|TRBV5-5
TGTGCCAGCAGCTTTGCGCCTAGCTCCTTAGACGAGCAGTACTTC
CASSFAPSSLDEQYF
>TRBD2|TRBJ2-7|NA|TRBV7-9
TGTGCCAGCAGCCTATACCGGACCAGCGGGGCTGGTGAGCAGTACTTC
CASSLYRTSGAGEQYF
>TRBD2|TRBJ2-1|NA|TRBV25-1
TGTGCCAGCAGCGGACGGGCTAGCGGGGTGCATGAGCAGTTCTTC
CASSGRASGVHEQFF
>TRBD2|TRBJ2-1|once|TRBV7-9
TGTGCCAGCAGCTTAAGGCGGGGGGCCAGAAACAATGAGCAGTTCTTC
CASSLRRGARNNEQFF
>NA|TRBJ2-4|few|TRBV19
TGTGCCAGTACCGACGCCACCGCCTGGGGTAGAGGGTCCAAAAACATTCAGTACTTC
CASTDATAWGRGSKNIQYF
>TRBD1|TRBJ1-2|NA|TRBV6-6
TGTGCCAGCAGTCCGGGACAGCCGAAACTCTATGGCTACACCTTC
CASSPGQPKLYGYTF
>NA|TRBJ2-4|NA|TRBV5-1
TGCGCCAGCAGCCTACAGGGAAACATTCAGTACTTC
CASSLQGNIQYF
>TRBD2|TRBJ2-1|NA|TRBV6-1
TGTGCCAGCAAAAGCGGGGGGGCCTCCTACAATGAGCAGTTCTTC
CASKSGGASYNEQFF
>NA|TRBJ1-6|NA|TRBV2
TGTGCCAGCACGGAGAAGGGCCTAGGGTCGGAGGCACCCCTCCACTTT
CASTEKGLGSEAPLHF
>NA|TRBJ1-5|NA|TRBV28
TGTGCCAGCAGTTTCCTCGACAGCTCGAATCAGCCCCAGCATTTT
CASSFLDSSNQPQHF
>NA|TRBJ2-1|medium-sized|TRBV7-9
TGTGCCAGCAGTTCTACAATCGTGGGCAGGGACAACAACAATGAGCAGTTCTTC
CASSSTIVGRDNNNEQFF
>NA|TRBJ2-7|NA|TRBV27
TGTGCCAGCAGTCGGTTTCAAACCTACGAGCAGTACTTC
CASSRFQTYEQYF
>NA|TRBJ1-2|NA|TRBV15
TGTGCCACCAGCAGAGAAGCCGGGACATCTATAATCCATGGCTACACCTTC
CATSREAGTSIIHGYTF
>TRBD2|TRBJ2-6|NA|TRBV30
TGTGCCTGGAGTGTAACTTTTGCTAGCGGGAGGGGAGGGGCCAACGTCCTGACTTTC
CAWSVTFASGRGGANVLTF
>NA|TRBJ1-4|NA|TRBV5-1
TGCGCCAGCAGCTTGTCGGTCGGAACTAATGAAAAACTGTTTTTT
CASSLSVGTNEKLFF
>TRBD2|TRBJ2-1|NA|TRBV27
TGTGCCAGCAGTTTAATGAGGACTAGCTACGATGAGCAGTTCTTC
CASSLMRTSYDEQFF
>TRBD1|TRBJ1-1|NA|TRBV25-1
TGTGCCAGCAGTGAACCCCTGACAGGGGACACTGAAGCTTTCTTT
CASSEPLTGDTEAFF
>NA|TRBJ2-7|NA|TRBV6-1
TGTGCCAGCAGGCGGGACGTAGGAACCTACGAGCAGTACTTC
CASRRDVGTYEQYF
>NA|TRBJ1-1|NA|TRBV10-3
TGTGCCATCACGCAGGGTCCGAACACTGAAGCTTTCTTT
CAITQGPNTEAFF
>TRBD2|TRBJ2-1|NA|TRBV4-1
TGCGCCAGCAGCCAAGATCGGTTGGGACTAGCGGGACCAAGCTCCTACAATGAGCAGTTCTTC
CASSQDRLGLAGPSSYNEQFF
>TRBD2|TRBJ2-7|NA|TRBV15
TGTGCCACCAGCAGCCCTAGCGGAAACTCCTACGAGCAGTACTTC
CATSSPSGNSYEQYF
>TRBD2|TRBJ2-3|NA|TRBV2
TGTGCCAGCAGTACCCTTCAGCTAGCGGGGGACCCAGATACGCAGTATTTT
CASSTLQLAGDPDTQYF
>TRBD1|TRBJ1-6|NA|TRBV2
TGTGCCAGTAGAGAACAGGGGAAAGCAAGCTCACCCCTCCACTTT
CASREQGKASSPLHF